This T cell receptor beta chain was identified in a study of T cell responses to AZD1222 COVID-19 vaccine. On the study more broadly: Investigators merged groups given second doses at roughly 4 or roughly 12 weeks. General study points: Donors were largely white British and mainly female; clonal diversity was possibly underestimated. Baseline testing showed seropositivity in only a handful of AZD1222 recipients. A reported finding is that nearly half of spike-specific TCRs target unmutated variant regions.

Method: immunoSEQ multiplex PCR; TCRdb's copy keeps in-frame clones and lacks some. Of approximately 180,000 clones listed, 75% to 90% are singletons. Points on this clone: The antigen is not known.

This CDR3 is 16 amino acids long. Germline assignment: CDR1 SGDLS and CDR2 YYNGEE. After removal of 3 bases from V and 5 bases from J, the junction contained 9 bases not matched to a gene. The gene calls are TRBV9 and TRBJ2-2, with 8 bases that match TRBD1. The sequencing here drew on peripheral blood, taken on day 0 of AZD1222 vaccination. The TCR sequence derives from an adult in good health. The chain's CDR3 is CASSDRQGKITGELFF. The CDR3, as DNA: TGTGCCAGCAGCGATCGACAGGGGAAAATTACCGGGGAGCTGTTTTTT.